This T cell receptor (beta chain) appears in the sequencing data of a study of cytomegalovirus exposure and HLA in healthy donors. Trimming pared 9 bases from V and 0 bases from J, leaving 18 bases between. CDR3 size: 16 residues. The germline gives CDR1 MNHEY, CDR2 SMNVEV (reference sequence). Remarks on this clone: Its antigen is not known.

Study outcomes and limitations: In a later analysis, DRB1 alleles had the most associated TCRs; HLA-C alleles the fewest. Analyzed later, most CMV-associated TCR beta chains appeared HLA-restricted. Later analysis demonstrated an association between a missense DCLRE1C variant and TCR beta V- and J-gene trimming. Cytomegalovirus status, reportedly, was diagnosed with high specificity and sensitivity by the classifier.

A multiplex PCR was run with 60 Vbeta primers and 13 Jbeta primers. Only in-frame clones appear in the TCRdb table, and some are missing; sequencing was by immunoSEQ multiplex PCR. The repertoire holds about 180,000 clones, around four fifths seen once, with about 1.5% in the top ten. The sequence came from a man aged 18 to 29 in good health and CMV-seronegative. Sequenced sample: PBMCs. V is TRBV27 and J is TRBJ2-1, with D maybe TRBD2 (5 bases). The CDR3 reads CASHGYYGSSYNEQFF. The CDR3 coding sequence is TGTGCCAGTCACGGATACTATGGGAGCTCCTACAATGAGCAGTTCTTC.